Below are 10 T cell receptor beta chains sequenced from a single sample in a study of cytomegalovirus exposure and HLA in healthy donors (TCRdb year 2017). Library method: the immunoSEQ multiplex PCR assay. A mixture of 60 forward primers for TCR Vbeta segments and 13 reverse primers for TCR Jbeta segments was used in the multiplex PCR. The clones in this table, taken by TCRdb from immuneACCESS, are in-frame only. Not every clone is retained; where verified, under half of the shortfall comes from an unresolved V gene, and the cause of the rest is unknown. For this sample the table gives around 110,000 clones, of which around 75% were detected only once. Jointly, the top ten make up more than 1.5% of the sample. Material: PBMCs. These receptors originate from a woman aged 18-29 years in good health and CMV-seronegative.

V gene TRBV19 combines with J gene TRBJ1-2; the match to TRBD1 covers 9 bases. V dropped 6 bases and J dropped 2; count of bases not matched to a gene: 7. CDR1 is LNHDA, CDR2 SQIVND, per germline (reference sequence). The CDR3 has 15 amino acids. The CDR3 loop is CASRVQGARNYGYTF. CDR3 nucleotide sequence: TGTGCCAGTAGGGTACAGGGGGCCAGAAACTATGGCTACACCTTC.

CDR3 DNA sequence: TGTGCCAGCAGCTTGGCCAGTATGAGGGGGCTAAATCAGCCCCAGCATTTT. It is translated as CASSLASMRGLNQPQHF. V gene TRBV5-6 combines with J gene TRBJ1-5; TRBD1 matches at 7 bases. CDR1 and CDR2 (germline): SGHDT, YYEEEE. Trimming took 0 bases from V and 4 from J; bases not matched to a gene: 10. The CDR3 is 17 residues long.

Comment on this clone: Distinct nucleotide sequences in the sample also encode this CDR3. The V call is TRBV7-2, the J call TRBJ1-1, with 10 positions matching TRBD1. Germline CDR1 is SGHTA and CDR2 is FQGNSA. This CDR3 contains 18 residues. J was trimmed by 3 bases and V by 6 bases; bases with no gene match: 16. CDR3 DNA sequence: TGTGCCAGCAGATCTAGCCGGGACAGGGGTCCGGTGTACACTGAAGCTTTCTTT. Translated, it gives CASRSSRDRGPVYTEAFF. Filled out from reference TRBV7-2 and TRBJ1-1, the complete variable domain reads GAGVSQSPSNKVTEKGKDVELRCDPISGHTALYWYRQSLGQGLEFLIYFQGNSAPDKSGLPSDRFSAERTGGSVSTLTIQRTQQEDSAVYLCASRSSRDRGPVYTEAFFGQGTRLTVV.

This sequence joins TRBV5-1 and TRBJ2-3, with 9 bases that match TRBD1. Germline CDR1 is SGHRS and CDR2 is YFSETQ. This CDR3 comprises 16 residues. Unmatched junction bases numbered 5, after V lost 0 bases and J lost 3 bases. CDR3 coding DNA: TGCGCCAGCAGCTTGGAGTGGACAGGGGCGACAGATACGCAGTATTTT. It translates to CASSLEWTGATDTQYF.

The chain uses TRBV14 and TRBJ1-4; D is perhaps TRBD1 (5 bases). V lost 0 bases and J lost 5, with 10 bases in between. The CDR3 has 15 residues. Germline CDR1 reads SGHDN; CDR2 reads FVKESK. The CDR3, as DNA: TGTGCCAGCAGCCAAGACAGGGCATTAAATGAAAAACTGTTTTTT. Its protein is CASSQDRALNEKLFF.

The rearrangement uses TRBV5-1 and TRBJ1-1; D gene uncertain. Germline CDR1 and CDR2: SGHRS and YFSETQ. Trimming shortened V by 0 bases and J by 4 bases, and 13 bases separated the two germline ends. There are 15 residues in the CDR3. The CDR3 sequence: CASSLDSTYSTEAFF. For the CDR3, the DNA is TGCGCCAGCAGCTTGGACAGTACATATTCCACTGAAGCTTTCTTT.

V usage is TRBV27 and J usage is TRBJ1-5; D call uncertain. CDR1 is MNHEY, CDR2 SMNVEV, per germline (reference sequence). Trimming removed 1 base from V and 3 bases from J, with 10 bases in between. The CDR3 length is 15 residues. This CDR3 reads CASSLLGVLNQPQHF. In nucleotides, the CDR3 is TGTGCCAGCAGTTTATTGGGCGTCCTCAATCAGCCCCAGCATTTT.

Written as DNA, the CDR3 is TGTGCCACCAACAGGGGGGCTAATGAAAAACTGTTTTTT. The encoded protein is CATNRGANEKLFF. This chain connects TRBV10-3 to TRBJ1-4; 8 nucleotides agree with TRBD1. Germline V gives CDR1 ENHRY, CDR2 SYGVKD. The CDR3 is 13 amino acids. Trimming took 10 bases from V and 3 from J; bases not matched to a gene: 4.

The chain links TRBV6-5 to TRBJ2-3, with 8 bases lining up with TRBD1. CDR1 MNHEY and CDR2 SVGAGI come from the germline V gene. The CDR3 runs 13 residues. Losses at the gene ends were 11 bases for V and 2 bases for J; bases not matched to a gene: 6. CDR3 region: CAARTGNTDTQYF. CDR3 nucleotide sequence: TGTGCCGCGCGGACAGGGAACACAGATACGCAGTATTTT.

J is TRBJ1-2 and V is TRBV7-2; D is unclear. The CDR3 covers 13 residues. Germline V gives CDR1 SGHTA, CDR2 FQGNSA. V was shortened by 5 bases and J by 3 bases, with 10 bases between the two germline ends. The CDR3 spells CASSPTADYGYTF. In nucleotides, the CDR3 is TGTGCCAGCAGCCCTACCGCCGACTATGGCTACACCTTC.